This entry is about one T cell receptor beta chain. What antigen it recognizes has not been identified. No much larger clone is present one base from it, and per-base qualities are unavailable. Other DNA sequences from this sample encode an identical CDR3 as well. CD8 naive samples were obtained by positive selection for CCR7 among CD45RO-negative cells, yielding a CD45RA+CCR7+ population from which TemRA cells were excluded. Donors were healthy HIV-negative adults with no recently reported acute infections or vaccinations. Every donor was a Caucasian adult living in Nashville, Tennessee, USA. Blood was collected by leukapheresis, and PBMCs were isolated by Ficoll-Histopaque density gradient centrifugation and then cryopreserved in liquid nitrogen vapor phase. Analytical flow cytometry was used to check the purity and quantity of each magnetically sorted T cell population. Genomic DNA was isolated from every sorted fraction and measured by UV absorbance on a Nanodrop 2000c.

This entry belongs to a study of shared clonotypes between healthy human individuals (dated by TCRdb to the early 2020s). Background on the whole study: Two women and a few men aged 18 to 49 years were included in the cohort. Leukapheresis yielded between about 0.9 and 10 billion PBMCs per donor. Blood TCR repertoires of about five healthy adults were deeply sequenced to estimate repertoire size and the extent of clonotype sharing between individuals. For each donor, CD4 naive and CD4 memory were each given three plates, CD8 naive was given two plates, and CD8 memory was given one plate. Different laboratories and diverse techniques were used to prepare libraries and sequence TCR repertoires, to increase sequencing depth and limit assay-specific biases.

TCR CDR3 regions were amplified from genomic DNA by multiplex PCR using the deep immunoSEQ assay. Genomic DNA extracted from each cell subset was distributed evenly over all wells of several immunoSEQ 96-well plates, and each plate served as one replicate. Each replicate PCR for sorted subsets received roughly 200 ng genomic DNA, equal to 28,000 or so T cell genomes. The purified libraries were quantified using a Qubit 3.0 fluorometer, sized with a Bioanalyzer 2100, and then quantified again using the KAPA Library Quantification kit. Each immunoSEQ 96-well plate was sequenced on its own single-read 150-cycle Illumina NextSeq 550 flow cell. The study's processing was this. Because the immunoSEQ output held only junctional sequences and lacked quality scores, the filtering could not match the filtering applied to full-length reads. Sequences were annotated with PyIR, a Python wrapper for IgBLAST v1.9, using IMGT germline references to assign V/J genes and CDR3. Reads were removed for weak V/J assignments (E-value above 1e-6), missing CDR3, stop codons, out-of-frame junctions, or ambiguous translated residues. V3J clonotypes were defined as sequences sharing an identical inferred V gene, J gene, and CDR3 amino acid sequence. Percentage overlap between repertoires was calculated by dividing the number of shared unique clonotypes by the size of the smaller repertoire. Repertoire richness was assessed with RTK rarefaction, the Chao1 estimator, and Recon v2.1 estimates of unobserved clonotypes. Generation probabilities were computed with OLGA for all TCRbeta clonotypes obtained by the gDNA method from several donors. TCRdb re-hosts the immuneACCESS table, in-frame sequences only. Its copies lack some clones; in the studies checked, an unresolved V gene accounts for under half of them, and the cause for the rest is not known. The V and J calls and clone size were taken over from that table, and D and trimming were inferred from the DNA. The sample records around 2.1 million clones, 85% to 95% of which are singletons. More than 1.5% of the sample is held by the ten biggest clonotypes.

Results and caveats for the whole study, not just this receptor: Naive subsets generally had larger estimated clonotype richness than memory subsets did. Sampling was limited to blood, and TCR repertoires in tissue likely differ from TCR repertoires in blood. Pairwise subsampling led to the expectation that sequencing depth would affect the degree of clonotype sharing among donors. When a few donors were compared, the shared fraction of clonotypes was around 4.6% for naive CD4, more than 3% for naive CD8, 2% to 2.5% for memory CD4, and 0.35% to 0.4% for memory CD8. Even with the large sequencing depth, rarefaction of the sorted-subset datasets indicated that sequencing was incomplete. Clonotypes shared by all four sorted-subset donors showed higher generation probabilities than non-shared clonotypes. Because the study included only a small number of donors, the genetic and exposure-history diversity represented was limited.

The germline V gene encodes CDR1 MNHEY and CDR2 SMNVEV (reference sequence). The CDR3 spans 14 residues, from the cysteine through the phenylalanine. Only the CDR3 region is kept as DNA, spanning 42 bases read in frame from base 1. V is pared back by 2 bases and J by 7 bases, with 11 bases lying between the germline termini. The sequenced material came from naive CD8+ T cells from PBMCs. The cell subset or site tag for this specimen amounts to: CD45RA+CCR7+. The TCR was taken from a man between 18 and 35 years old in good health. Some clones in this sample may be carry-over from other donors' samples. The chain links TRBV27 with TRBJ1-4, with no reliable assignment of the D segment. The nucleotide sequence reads TGTGCCAGCAGTTTAGTAGGGTCTGGTGAAAAACTGTTTTTT. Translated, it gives CASSLVGSGEKLFF.